The sequence of this TCR beta chain was determined in a study of T cell repertoires in cytomegalovirus infection. Study background: Both a matching HLA type and CMV infection were indicated by public TCR beta signatures.

One entry per CDR3 protein results from TCRdb running MiXCR on the reads. The sample has 250,000 to 350,000 distinct CDR3 sequences; about a quarter are singletons. This CDR3 is built from 16 residues. With V trimmed by 5 bases and J by 0 bases, 7 bases remained unmatched. Germline V gene lookup returns CDR1 SGHTA and CDR2 FQGNSA. This clonotype was detected ten times or more. Its antigen is unknown. Study-wide results and limits: The cumulative frequency of public TCR beta families distinguished individuals who carried CMV together with the relevant HLA. What dominated the ex vivo response were HLA-C-restricted CMV-specific TCR beta clonotypes.

Input material: PBMCs. V is TRBV7-2 and J is TRBJ2-3; TRBD2 agrees at 8 bases. The source is a human donor in good health (CMV status not recorded). Some clones in this sample may be carry-over from other donors' samples. DNA of the CDR3: TGTGCCAGCAGCCCCAGTGCTAGCGGGAGCACAGATACGCAGTATTTT. It codes for CASSPSASGSTDTQYF. The full variable domain, its missing parts supplied by reference TRBV7-2 and TRBJ2-3, is GAGVSQSPSNKVTEKGKDVELRCDPISGHTALYWYRQSLGQGLEFLIYFQGNSAPDKSGLPSDRFSAERTGGSVSTLTIQRTQQEDSAVYLCASSPSASGSTDTQYFGPGTRLTVL.